The present TCR beta chain was sequenced within a study of glioma-infiltrating T cells. Study details: Before surgery, glioma patients received dexamethasone for at most six days. Study observations and caveats: Gliomas, especially low-grade, showed above-expected tissue-blood divergence; non-neoplastic patients showed below. Patients with low tissue-blood divergence carried a signature set of shared blood CDR3 motifs.

Amplification of TCR alpha and beta CDR3 regions from RNA used iRepertoire nested multiplex PCR. TCRdb ran MiXCR on the multiplex PCR reads and lists one entry per CDR3 protein. The repertoire holds 300,000 to 450,000 distinct CDR3 sequences, with 41% as singletons. This CDR3 region has 16 residues. V lost 2 bases, J lost 1 base, and 6 bases stayed unmatched. Germline V gene data show CDR1 as KGHSH and CDR2 as LQKENI. In this sample, this clonotype turned up once. Its target is not known. The sequencing sample was made of glioma tissue, nonneoplastic brain tissue, or PBMCs (not recorded which). The source is a human donor with low-grade glioma or glioblastoma, undergoing nonglioma brain surgery, or in good health (not recorded which). The chain recombines TRBV18 with TRBJ2-3; 7 nucleotides match TRBD2. The DNA for the CDR3 is TGTGCCAGCTCACCAATGGCAAGCGGGGGCACAGATACGCAGTATTTT. Translation: CASSPMASGGTDTQYF.